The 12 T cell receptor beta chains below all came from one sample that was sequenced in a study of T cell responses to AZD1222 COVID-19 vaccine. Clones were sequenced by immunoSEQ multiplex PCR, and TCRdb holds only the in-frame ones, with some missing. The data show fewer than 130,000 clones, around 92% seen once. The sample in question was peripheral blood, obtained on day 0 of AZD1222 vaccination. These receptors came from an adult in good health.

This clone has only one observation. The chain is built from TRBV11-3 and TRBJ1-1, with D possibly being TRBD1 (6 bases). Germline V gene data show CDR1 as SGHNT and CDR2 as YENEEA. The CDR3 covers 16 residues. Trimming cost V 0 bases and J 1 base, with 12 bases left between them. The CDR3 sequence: CASSLDWGRPNTEAFF. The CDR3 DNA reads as TGTGCCAGCAGCTTAGATTGGGGGCGGCCGAACACTGAAGCTTTCTTT.

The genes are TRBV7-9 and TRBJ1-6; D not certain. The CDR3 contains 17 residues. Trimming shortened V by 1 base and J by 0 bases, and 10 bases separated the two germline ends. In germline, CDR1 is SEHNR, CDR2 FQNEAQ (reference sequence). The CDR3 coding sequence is TGTGCCAGCAGCTTAGTCGGCAGGAGCTCCTATAATTCACCCCTCCACTTT. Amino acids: CASSLVGRSSYNSPLHF.

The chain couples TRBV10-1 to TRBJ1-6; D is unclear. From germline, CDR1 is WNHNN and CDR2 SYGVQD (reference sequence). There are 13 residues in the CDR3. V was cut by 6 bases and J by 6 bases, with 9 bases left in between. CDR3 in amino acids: CASRENFNSPLHF. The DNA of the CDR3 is TGCGCCAGCAGGGAGAATTTTAATTCACCCCTCCACTTT.

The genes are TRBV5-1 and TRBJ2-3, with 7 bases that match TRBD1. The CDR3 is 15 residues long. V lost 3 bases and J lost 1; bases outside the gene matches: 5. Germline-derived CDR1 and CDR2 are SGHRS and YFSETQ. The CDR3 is CASSSRQGGTDTQYF. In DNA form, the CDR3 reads TGCGCCAGCAGCTCCCGACAGGGCGGCACAGATACGCAGTATTTT.

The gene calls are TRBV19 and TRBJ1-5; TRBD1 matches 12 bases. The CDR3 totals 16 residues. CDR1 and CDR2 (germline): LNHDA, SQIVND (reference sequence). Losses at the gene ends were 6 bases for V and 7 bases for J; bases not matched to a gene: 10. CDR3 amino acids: CASRPSGTGGAQPQHF. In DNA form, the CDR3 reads TGTGCCAGTAGGCCTTCCGGGACAGGGGGCGCCCAGCCCCAGCATTTT.

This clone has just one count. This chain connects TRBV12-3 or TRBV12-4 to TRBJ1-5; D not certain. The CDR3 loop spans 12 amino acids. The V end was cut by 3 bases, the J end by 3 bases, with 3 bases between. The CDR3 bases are TGTGCCAGCAGTTTCACCAATCAGCCCCAGCATTTT. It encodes CASSFTNQPQHF.

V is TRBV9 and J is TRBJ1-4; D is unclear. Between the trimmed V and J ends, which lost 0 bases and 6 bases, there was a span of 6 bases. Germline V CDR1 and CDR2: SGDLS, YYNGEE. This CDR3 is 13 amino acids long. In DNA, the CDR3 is TGTGCCAGCAGCGTAGACATGGATGAAAAACTGTTTTTT. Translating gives CASSVDMDEKLFF.

This CDR3 reads CASAGDRTTVGSPLHF. CDR3 nucleotide sequence: TGTGCCAGCGCGGGGGACAGGACTACGGTGGGTTCACCCCTCCACTTT. This chain joins TRBV2 and TRBJ1-6, with 8 bases aligning to TRBD1. The trim removed 8 bases at V and 9 bases at J, leaving 15 bases unmatched. From germline, CDR1 is SNHLY and CDR2 FYNNEI. The CDR3 is made up of 16 amino acids.

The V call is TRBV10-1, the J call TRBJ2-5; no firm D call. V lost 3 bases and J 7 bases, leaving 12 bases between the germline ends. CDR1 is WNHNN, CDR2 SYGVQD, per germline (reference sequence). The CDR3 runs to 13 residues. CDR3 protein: CASSDTVLATQYF. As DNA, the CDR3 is TGCGCCAGCAGTGACACGGTTCTTGCGACCCAGTACTTC.

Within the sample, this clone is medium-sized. The CDR3 nucleotides are TGTGCCAGCAGTGAGACAGCGAACTATGGCTACACCTTC. It yields the protein CASSETANYGYTF. This chain links TRBV6-1 with TRBJ1-2; D perhaps matches TRBD1 (5 bases). CDR3 length equals 13 residues. V was clipped by 3 bases and J by 2 bases, with 7 bases between them. Germline CDR1 MNHNS, CDR2 SASEGT.

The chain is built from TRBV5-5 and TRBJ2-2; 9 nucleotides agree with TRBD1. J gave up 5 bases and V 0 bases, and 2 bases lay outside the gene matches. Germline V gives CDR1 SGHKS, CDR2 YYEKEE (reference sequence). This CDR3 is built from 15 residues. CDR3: CASSLDRGPTGELFF. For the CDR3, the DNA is TGTGCCAGCAGCTTGGACAGGGGGCCGACCGGGGAGCTGTTTTTT.

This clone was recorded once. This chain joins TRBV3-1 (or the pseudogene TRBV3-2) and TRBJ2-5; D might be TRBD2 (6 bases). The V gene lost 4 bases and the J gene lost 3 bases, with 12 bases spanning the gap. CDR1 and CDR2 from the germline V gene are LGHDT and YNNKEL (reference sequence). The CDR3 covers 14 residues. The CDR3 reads CASSRGDLEETQYF. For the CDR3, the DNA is TGTGCCAGCAGCCGCGGGGACTTGGAAGAGACCCAGTACTTC.